The sequence of this T cell receptor (beta chain) was determined in a study of OX40 agonist ivuxolimab in advanced cancers. About the study: Three partial responders included one hepatocellular carcinoma patient and two cutaneous melanoma patients. Study-wide results and caveats: Antigen specificity of clonally expanded peripheral T cells was not established. Several nonresponders also turned out to have low normalized T-cell clonal expansion.

Sequencing used immunoSEQ multiplex PCR; TCRdb keeps in-frame clones, though not all of them. Of 51,000 or so clones in the sample, more than 65% were seen once. This CDR3 is built from 14 residues. V was clipped by 0 bases and J by 8 bases; unmatched bases: 3. Germline V lookup: CDR1 SGHKS, CDR2 YYEKEE (reference sequence). As concerns this clone: The antigen is undetermined.

Sequencing was performed on CD4+ or CD8+ T cells sorted from blood, taken in a trial of the OX40 agonist ivuxolimab. The source is an adult with an advanced solid tumor such as melanoma, head and neck, liver or kidney cancer. The chain combines TRBV5-5 with TRBJ2-1, with 9 positions matching TRBD1. The CDR3 loop reads CASSLGTGGHEQFF. For the CDR3, the DNA is TGTGCCAGCAGCTTGGGTACAGGGGGCCATGAGCAGTTCTTC.